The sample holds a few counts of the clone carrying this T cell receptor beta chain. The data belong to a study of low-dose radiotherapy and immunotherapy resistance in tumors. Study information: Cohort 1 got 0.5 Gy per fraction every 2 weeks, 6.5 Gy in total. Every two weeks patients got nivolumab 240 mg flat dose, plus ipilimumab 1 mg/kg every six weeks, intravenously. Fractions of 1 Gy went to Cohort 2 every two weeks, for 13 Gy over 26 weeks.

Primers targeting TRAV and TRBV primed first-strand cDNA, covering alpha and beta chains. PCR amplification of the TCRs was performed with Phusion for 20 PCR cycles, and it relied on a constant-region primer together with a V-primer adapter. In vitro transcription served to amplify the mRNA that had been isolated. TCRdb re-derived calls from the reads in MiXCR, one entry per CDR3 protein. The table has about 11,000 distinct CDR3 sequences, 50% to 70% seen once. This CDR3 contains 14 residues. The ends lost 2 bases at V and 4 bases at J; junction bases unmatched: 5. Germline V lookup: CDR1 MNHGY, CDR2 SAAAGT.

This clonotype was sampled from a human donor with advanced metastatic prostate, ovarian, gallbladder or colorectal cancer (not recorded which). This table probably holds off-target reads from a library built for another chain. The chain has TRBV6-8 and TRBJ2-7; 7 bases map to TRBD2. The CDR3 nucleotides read TGTGCCAGCAGTTACCGAGGGAGGGTTTACGAGCAGTACTTC. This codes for CASSYRGRVYEQYF.